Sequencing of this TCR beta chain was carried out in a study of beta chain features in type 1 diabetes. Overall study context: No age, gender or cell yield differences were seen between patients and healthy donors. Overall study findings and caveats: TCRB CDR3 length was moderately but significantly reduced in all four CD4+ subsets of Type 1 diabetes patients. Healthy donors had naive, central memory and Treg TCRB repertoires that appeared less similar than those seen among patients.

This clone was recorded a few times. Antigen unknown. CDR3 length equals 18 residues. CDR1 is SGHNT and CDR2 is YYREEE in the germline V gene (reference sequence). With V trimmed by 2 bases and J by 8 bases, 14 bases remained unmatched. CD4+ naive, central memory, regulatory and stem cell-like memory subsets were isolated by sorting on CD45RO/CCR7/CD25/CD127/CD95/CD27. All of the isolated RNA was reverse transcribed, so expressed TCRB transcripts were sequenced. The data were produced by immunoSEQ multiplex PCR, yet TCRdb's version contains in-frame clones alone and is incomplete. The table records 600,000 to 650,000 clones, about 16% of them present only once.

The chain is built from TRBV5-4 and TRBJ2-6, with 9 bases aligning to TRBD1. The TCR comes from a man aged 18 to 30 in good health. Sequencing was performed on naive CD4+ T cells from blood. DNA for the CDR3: TGTGCCAGCAGCTTAGGGAGCTTTCCGGGACAGGGAACCAACGTCCTGACTTTC. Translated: CASSLGSFPGQGTNVLTF.